This entry lists 20 T cell receptor beta chains sequenced from one sample in a study of T cell changes during pregnancy in multiple sclerosis. The table came from immunoSEQ multiplex PCR; TCRdb's copy has only in-frame clones and leaves some out. Seen here are approximately 25,000 clones, around 90% observed once, and the top ten hold over 0.6%. Here the sequenced sample was CD4+ T cells from peripheral blood mononuclear cells, taken in the first trimester of pregnancy. All receptors derive from a female donor in good health, enrolled as a control in a pregnancy study.

The sample holds a few counts of this clone. This rearrangement joins TRBV28 to TRBJ2-7; 9 bases agree with TRBD2. This CDR3 has 16 residues. The trim removed 6 bases at V and 7 bases at J, leaving 16 bases unmatched. CDR1 is MDHEN and CDR2 is SYDVKM in the germline V gene. The CDR3 is CASRAPSAGGFGEQYF. The CDR3 DNA sequence: TGTGCCAGCAGAGCACCTTCGGCGGGAGGGTTTGGAGAGCAGTACTTC.

The genes are TRBV28 and TRBJ1-3; 10 bases are a match to TRBD1. Germline assignment: CDR1 MDHEN and CDR2 SYDVKM. V gave up 6 bases and J gave up 1 base; unmatched junction bases: 6. The CDR3 is 16 residues long. The CDR3 sequence: CASRGTGVGSGNTIYF. Here the CDR3 DNA reads TGTGCCAGCAGGGGGACAGGGGTTGGGTCTGGAAACACCATATATTTT.

The chain couples TRBV19 to TRBJ2-1; D ambiguous. Per germline, CDR1 LNHDA and CDR2 SQIVND (reference sequence). There are 13 residues in the CDR3. Trimming pared 6 bases from V and 6 bases from J, leaving 12 bases between. The CDR3 reads CASRVRGINEQFF. The CDR3 DNA sequence: TGTGCCAGTAGGGTCCGCGGTATCAATGAGCAGTTCTTC.

The V and J genes are TRBV6-6 and TRBJ2-7; 8 bases fit TRBD2. Trimming cost V 2 bases and J 4 bases; bases outside gene matches: 7. CDR1 MNHNY and CDR2 SVGAGI come from the germline V gene (reference sequence). The CDR3 length is 15 residues. The CDR3 DNA reads as TGTGCCAGCAGTTACGGGGGACTAGGGAGGTACGAGCAGTACTTC. Translated, it gives CASSYGGLGRYEQYF.

The chain combines TRBV19 with TRBJ1-1; no definite D call. The CDR3 is 14 residues long. Trimming shortened V by 4 bases and J by 0 bases, and 9 bases separated the two germline ends. Germline V gene sequence: CDR1 LNHDA, CDR2 SQIVND (reference sequence). CDR3 DNA sequence: TGTGCCAGTAGTACCCGAGGCATGAACACTGAAGCTTTCTTT. It translates to CASSTRGMNTEAFF.

DNA for the CDR3: TGTGCCAGCAGCCCCTCACGGGGCGGGGGCTCAGATACGCAGTATTTT. It translates to CASSPSRGGGSDTQYF. The chain couples TRBV7-2 to TRBJ2-3; possible D gene TRBD2, 7 bases. The CDR3 is made up of 16 amino acids. Trimming shortened V by 5 bases and J by 4 bases, and 19 bases separated the two germline ends. Germline V lookup: CDR1 SGHTA, CDR2 FQGNSA.

CDR3 sequence: CASSYSWTSGYEQYF. In nucleotides, the CDR3 is TGTGCCAGCAGTTACTCGTGGACTAGCGGGTACGAGCAGTACTTC. The chain is built from TRBV6-5 and TRBJ2-7; TRBD2 aligns across 11 bases. With 0 bases clipped from V and 4 bases from J, the junction kept 2 bases outside the gene matches. Germline V gene data show CDR1 as MNHEY and CDR2 as SVGAGI. The CDR3 covers 15 residues.

The rearrangement joins TRBV2 to TRBJ2-1; no firm D call. The germline CDR1 and CDR2 sequences are SNHLY and FYNNEI. Trimming took off 2 bases at V and 7 bases at J, with 6 bases between the two ends. There are 12 residues in the CDR3. The CDR3 DNA reads as TGTGCCAGCAGTGAAAGAGGTAATGAGCAGTTCTTC. The encoded protein is CASSERGNEQFF.

This sequence joins TRBV6-1 and TRBJ2-1; tentatively, D is TRBD1 (6 bases). The V and J ends lost 3 bases and 4 bases respectively, with 13 bases between them. CDR3 length: 15 amino acids. CDR1 and CDR2 from the germline V gene are MNHNS and SASEGT. The CDR3 DNA reads TGTGCCAGCAGTGAGAGGTCAGGGACATACAATGAGCAGTTCTTC. It specifies CASSERSGTYNEQFF.

This chain links TRBV6-5 with TRBJ1-5; 9 bases line up with TRBD1. The CDR3 consists of 15 residues. In germline, CDR1 is MNHEY, CDR2 SVGAGI. The ends lost 5 bases at V and 1 base at J; junction bases unmatched: 3. In DNA, the CDR3 is TGTGCCAGCAGTACGGGACAGGGCAGCAATCAGCCCCAGCATTTT. It yields the protein CASSTGQGSNQPQHF.

This chain joins TRBV5-1 and TRBJ1-2, with TRBD1 identical over 8 bases. J was trimmed by 5 bases and V by 0 bases; bases with no gene match: 0. The CDR3 is 13 residues long. Germline V CDR1 and CDR2: SGHRS, YFSETQ. CDR3 nucleotides: TGCGCCAGCAGCTTGGGGACAGGGTATGGCTACACCTTC. This sequence encodes CASSLGTGYGYTF.

The rearrangement uses TRBV18 and TRBJ1-4, with D unclear. CDR3 length: 17 residues. V dropped 3 bases and J dropped 7 bases, with 21 bases sitting between them. Germline CDR1 and CDR2: KGHSH and LQKENI. In DNA form, the CDR3 reads TGTGCCAGCTCACCCTTCGTCCCGGGAAGCCCTAGTGAAAAACTGTTTTTT. Translating it yields CASSPFVPGSPSEKLFF.

V is TRBV2 and J is TRBJ2-4; D is possibly TRBD2 (5 bases). The V gene's germline CDR1 is SNHLY and CDR2 FYNNEI. The V and J ends lost 4 bases and 2 bases respectively, with 9 bases between them. The CDR3 contains 14 residues. Here the CDR3 reads CASSVASSKNIQYF. CDR3 nucleotide sequence: TGTGCCAGCAGTGTAGCGTCATCCAAAAACATTCAGTACTTC.

The V call is TRBV5-1, the J call TRBJ2-2; 8 positions agree with TRBD1. There are 15 residues in the CDR3. Germline values: CDR1 SGHRS, CDR2 YFSETQ. V shed 4 bases, J shed 9 bases, and the junction held 11 bases outside the gene matches. The CDR3 spells CASSTGTGTRRELFF. In DNA, the CDR3 is TGCGCCAGCAGCACCGGGACAGGAACCCGGAGGGAGCTGTTTTTT.

The rearrangement links TRBV27 to TRBJ1-2; the match to TRBD1 covers 8 bases. The CDR3 contains 17 residues. V dropped 2 bases and J dropped 3; count of bases not matched to a gene: 11. The V gene's germline CDR1 is MNHEY and CDR2 SMNVEV (reference sequence). The CDR3 sequence: CASSLGSGRGPYYGYTF. In nucleotides, the CDR3 is TGTGCCAGCAGTTTAGGGTCCGGCAGGGGGCCCTACTATGGCTACACCTTC.

The chain is built from TRBV7-9 and TRBJ2-2; D is unresolved. This CDR3 has 14 amino acids. Germline V gives CDR1 SEHNR, CDR2 FQNEAQ (reference sequence). Trimming left V 1 base short and J 1 base short, with 4 bases between. The CDR3 loop is CASSLDLNTGELFF. The CDR3 DNA is TGTGCCAGCAGCTTAGATCTGAACACCGGGGAGCTGTTTTTT.

The gene calls are TRBV7-8 and TRBJ2-1; no definite D call. Germline assignment: CDR1 SGHVS and CDR2 FQNEAQ. Trimming took off 1 base at V and 3 bases at J, with 10 bases between the two ends. This CDR3 is 15 amino acids long. In DNA form, the CDR3 reads TGTGCCAGCAGCTTAGGCGGTGGTGGCTACAATGAGCAGTTCTTC. It encodes CASSLGGGGYNEQFF.

For this clone: The junction does not match germline at one end; this may be a read error. The chain couples TRBV5-6 to TRBJ2-7, with TRBD2 matching 7 bases. The CDR3 spans 15 residues. Germline CDR1 and CDR2: SGHDT and YYEEEE. The DNA for the CDR3 is TGTGCCAGCAGCCTCTTTAGGGACTATGGCTACGGGCAGTACTTC. It specifies CASSLFRDYGYGQYF.

A note on this clone: Relative to the germline gene, one junction end is altered; a read error may explain this. V usage is TRBV10-3 and J usage is TRBJ1-3, with D perhaps TRBD1 (5 bases). Per the germline V gene, CDR1 is ENHRY and CDR2 is SYGVKD. CDR3 size: 14 residues. This CDR3 reads CAISGQSSGSTIYF. The CDR3 region has the DNA TGTGCCATCAGTGGACAGAGCTCTGGAAGCACCATATATTTT.

This chain uses TRBV18 with TRBJ1-4; tentatively, D is TRBD1 (6 bases). V lost 2 bases to trimming and J lost 7 bases, with 11 bases between them. CDR3 length: 14 residues. Germline assignment: CDR1 KGHSH and CDR2 LQKENI. The CDR3 bases are TGTGCCAGCTCACCAGATTACAGGGCTGAAAAACTGTTTTTT. Its protein is CASSPDYRAEKLFF.